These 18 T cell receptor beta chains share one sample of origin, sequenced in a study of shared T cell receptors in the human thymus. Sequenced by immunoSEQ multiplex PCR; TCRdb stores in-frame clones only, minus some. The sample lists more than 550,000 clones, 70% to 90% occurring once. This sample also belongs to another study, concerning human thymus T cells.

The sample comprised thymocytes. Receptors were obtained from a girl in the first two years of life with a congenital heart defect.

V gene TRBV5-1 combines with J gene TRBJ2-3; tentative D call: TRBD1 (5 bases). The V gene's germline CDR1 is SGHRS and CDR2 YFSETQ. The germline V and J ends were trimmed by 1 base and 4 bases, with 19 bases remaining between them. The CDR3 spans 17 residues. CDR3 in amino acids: CASSLSCRGSCADTQYF. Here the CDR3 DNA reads TGCGCCAGCAGCTTGTCATGTAGGGGCTCATGTGCAGATACGCAGTATTTT.

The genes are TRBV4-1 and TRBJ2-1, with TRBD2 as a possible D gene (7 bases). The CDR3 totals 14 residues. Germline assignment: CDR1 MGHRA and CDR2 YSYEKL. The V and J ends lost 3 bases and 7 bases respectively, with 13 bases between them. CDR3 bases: TGCGCCAGCAGCCACCGAAGGGGGGGGAATGAGCAGTTCTTC. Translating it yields CASSHRRGGNEQFF.

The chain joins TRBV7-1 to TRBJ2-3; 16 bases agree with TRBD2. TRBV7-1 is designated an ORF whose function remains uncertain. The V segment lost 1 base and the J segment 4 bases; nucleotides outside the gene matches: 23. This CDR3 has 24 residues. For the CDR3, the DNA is TGTGCCAGCAGCTCAGTACCGGGACTAGCGGGGGGGCAGCGGAATCTCATCACTGCAGATACGCAGTATTTT. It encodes CASSSVPGLAGGQRNLITADTQYF.

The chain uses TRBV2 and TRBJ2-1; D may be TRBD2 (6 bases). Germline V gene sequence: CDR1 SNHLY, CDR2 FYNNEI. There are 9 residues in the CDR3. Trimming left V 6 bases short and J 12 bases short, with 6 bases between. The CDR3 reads CASRGGQFF. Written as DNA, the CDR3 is TGTGCCAGCAGGGGGGGGCAGTTCTTC.

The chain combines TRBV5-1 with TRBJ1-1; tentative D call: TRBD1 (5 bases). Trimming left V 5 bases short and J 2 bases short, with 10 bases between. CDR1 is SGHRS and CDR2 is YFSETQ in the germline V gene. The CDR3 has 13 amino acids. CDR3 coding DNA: TGCGCCAGCAGAAAGGGGAAAAACACTGAAGCTTTCTTT. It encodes CASRKGKNTEAFF.

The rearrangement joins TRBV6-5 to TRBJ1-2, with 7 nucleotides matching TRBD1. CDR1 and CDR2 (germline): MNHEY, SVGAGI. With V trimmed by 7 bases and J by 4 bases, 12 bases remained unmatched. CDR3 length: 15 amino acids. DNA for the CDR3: TGTGCCAGCACCCATCCGACAGGGAACCTCTATGGCTACACCTTC. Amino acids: CASTHPTGNLYGYTF.

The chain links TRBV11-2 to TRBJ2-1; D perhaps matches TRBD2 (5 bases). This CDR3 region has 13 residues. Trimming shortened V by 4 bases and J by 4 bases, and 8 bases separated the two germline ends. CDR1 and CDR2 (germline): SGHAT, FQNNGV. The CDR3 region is CASSWRVYNEQFF. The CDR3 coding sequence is TGTGCCAGCAGCTGGCGGGTGTACAATGAGCAGTTCTTC. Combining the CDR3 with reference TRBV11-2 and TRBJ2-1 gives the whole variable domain EAGVAQSPRYKIIEKRQSVAFWCNPISGHATLYWYQQILGQGPKLLIQFQNNGVVDDSQLPKDRFSAERLKGVDSTLKIQPAKLEDSAVYLCASSWRVYNEQFFGPGTRLTVL.

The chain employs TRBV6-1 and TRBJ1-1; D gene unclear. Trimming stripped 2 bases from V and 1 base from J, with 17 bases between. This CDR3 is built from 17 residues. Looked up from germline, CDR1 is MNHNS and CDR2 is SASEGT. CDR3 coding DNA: TGTGCCAGCAGTGAAAGCGGGATCCCAAGTCAGAACACTGAAGCTTTCTTT. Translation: CASSESGIPSQNTEAFF.

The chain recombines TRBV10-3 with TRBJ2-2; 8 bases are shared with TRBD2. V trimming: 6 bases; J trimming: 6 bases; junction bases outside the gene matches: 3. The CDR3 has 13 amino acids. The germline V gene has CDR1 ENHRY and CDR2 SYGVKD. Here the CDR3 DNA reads TGTGCCATCAGCGGGGGGGCCTCCGGGGAGCTGTTTTTT. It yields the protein CAISGGASGELFF.

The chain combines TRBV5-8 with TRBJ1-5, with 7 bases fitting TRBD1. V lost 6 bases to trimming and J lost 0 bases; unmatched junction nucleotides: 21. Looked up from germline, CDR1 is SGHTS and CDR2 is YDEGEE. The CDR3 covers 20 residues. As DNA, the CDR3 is TGTGCCAGCATCGGCAGCACTCCGGGACAGAGGATCAATAGCAATCAGCCCCAGCATTTT. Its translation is CASIGSTPGQRINSNQPQHF.

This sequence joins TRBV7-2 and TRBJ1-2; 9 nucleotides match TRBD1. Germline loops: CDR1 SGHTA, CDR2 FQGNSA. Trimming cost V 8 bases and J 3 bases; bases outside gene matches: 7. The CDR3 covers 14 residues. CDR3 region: CASANRGQDYGYTF. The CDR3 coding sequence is TGTGCCAGCGCGAACAGGGGGCAGGACTATGGCTACACCTTC.

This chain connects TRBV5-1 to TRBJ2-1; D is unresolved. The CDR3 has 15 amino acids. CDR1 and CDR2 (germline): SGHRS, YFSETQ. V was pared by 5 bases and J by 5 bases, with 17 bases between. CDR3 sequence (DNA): TGCGCCAGCAGTCAATCCCTACCGCCCCACAATGAGCAGTTCTTC. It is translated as CASSQSLPPHNEQFF.

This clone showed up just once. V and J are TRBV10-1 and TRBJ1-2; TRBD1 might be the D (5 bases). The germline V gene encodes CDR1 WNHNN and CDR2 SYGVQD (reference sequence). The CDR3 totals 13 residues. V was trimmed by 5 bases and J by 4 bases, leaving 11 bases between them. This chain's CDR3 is CASSWRGVYGYTF. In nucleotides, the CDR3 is TGCGCCAGCAGTTGGAGGGGCGTCTATGGCTACACCTTC.

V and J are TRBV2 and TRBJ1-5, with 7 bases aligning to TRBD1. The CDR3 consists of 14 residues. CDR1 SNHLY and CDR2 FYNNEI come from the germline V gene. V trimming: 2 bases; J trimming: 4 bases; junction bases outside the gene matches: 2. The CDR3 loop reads CASSESRGNQPQHF. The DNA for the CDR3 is TGTGCCAGCAGTGAAAGCAGGGGGAATCAGCCCCAGCATTTT.

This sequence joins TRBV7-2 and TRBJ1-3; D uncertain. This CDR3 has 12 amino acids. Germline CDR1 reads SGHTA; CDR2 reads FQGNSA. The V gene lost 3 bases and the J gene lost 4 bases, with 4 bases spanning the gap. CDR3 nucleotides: TGTGCCAGCAGCTTTTCAGGAAACACCATATATTTT. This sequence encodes CASSFSGNTIYF.

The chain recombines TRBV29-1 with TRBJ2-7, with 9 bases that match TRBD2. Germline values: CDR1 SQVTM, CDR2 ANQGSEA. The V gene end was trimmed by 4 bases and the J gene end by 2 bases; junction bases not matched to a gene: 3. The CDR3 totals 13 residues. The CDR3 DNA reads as TGCAGCGTTGGGGGGACTAGCCCCTACGAGCAGTACTTC. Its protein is CSVGGTSPYEQYF.

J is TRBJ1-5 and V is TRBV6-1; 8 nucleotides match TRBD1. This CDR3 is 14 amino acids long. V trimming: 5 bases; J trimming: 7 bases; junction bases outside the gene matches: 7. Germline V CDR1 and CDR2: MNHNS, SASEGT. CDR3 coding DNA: TGTGCCAGCAGTTTAGGGACAGGAGGCCAGCCCCAGCATTTT. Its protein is CASSLGTGGQPQHF.

The CDR3, as DNA: TGTGCCAGAATACAGCGGGGGGACGCACTACGGGATACGCAGTATTTT. It is translated as CARIQRGDALRDTQYF. The chain recombines TRBV27 with TRBJ2-3, with 9 bases matching TRBD2. CDR3 length: 16 residues. Germline CDR1 MNHEY, CDR2 SMNVEV (reference sequence). Germline trimming cut 9 bases from V and 6 bases from J; bases unmatched to any gene: 16.